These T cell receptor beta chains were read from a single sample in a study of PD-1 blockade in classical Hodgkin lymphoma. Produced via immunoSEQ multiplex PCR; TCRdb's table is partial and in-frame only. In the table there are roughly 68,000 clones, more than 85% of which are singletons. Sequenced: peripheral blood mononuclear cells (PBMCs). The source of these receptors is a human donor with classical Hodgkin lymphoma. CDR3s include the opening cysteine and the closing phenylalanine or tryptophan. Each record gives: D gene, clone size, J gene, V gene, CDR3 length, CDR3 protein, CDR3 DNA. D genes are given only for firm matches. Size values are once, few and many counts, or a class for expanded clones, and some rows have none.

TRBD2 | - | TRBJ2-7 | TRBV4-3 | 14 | CASSVAGGPYEQYF | TGCGCCAGCAGCGTCGCGGGAGGGCCCTACGAGCAGTACTTC
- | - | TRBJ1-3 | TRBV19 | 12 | CASSWTRNTIYF | TGTGCCAGTAGTTGGACACGAAACACCATATATTTT
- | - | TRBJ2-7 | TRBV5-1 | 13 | CASSSGTSTQQYF | TGCGCCAGCAGCTCGGGGACATCGACTCAGCAGTACTTC
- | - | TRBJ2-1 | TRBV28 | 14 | CASSLRDGLQGQFF | TGTGCCAGCAGTTTACGCGACGGCCTGCAAGGGCAGTTCTTC
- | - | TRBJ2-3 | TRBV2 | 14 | CASSDHRQTDTQYF | TGTGCCAGCAGTGACCATAGACAGACAGATACGCAGTATTTT
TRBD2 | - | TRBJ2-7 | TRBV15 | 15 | CATSRGLAGIYEQYF | TGTGCCACCAGCAGAGGTCTAGCGGGGATCTACGAGCAGTACTTC
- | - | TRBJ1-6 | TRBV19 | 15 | CASNRDGLYNSPLHF | TGTGCCAGTAATCGGGACGGCCTCTATAATTCACCCCTCCACTTT
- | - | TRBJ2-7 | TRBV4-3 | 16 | CASSQSMGGSSYEQYF | TGCGCCAGCAGCCAATCCATGGGTGGTAGCTCCTACGAGCAGTACTTC
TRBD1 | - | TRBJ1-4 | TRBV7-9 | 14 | CASSYRGSYEKLFF | TGTGCCAGCAGCTACAGGGGGTCGTATGAAAAACTGTTTTTT
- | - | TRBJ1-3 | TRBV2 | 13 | CASSWGSGNTIYF | TGTGCCAGCAGTTGGGGTTCAGGAAACACCATATATTTT
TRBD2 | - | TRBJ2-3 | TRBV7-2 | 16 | CASSLTSGLRVDTQYF | TGTGCCAGCAGCCTCACTAGCGGTCTCAGGGTGGATACGCAGTATTTT
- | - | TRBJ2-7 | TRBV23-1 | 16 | CASSQSLQDSLYEQYF | TGCGCCAGCAGTCAATCGCTTCAGGACAGTCTCTACGAGCAGTACTTC
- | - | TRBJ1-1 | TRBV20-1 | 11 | CSVLWNTEAFF | TGCAGCGTATTGTGGAACACTGAAGCTTTCTTT
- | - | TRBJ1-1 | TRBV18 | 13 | CASSPDMNTEAFF | TGTGCCAGCTCACCAGACATGAACACTGAAGCTTTCTTT
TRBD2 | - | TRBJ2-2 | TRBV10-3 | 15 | CASGGLAANTGELFF | TGTGCCTCTGGAGGACTAGCGGCGAACACCGGGGAGCTGTTTTTT
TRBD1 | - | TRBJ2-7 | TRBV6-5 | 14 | CASSTGTGAYEQYF | TGTGCCAGCAGTACGGGGACAGGGGCCTACGAGCAGTACTTC
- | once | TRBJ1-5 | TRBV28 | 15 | CASSLAGPPFPAPAF | TGTGCCAGCAGTTTAGCCGGGCCTCCCTTTCCAGCCCCAGCATTT
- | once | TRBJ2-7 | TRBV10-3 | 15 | CAIREGPKSSYEQYF | TGTGCCATCAGGGAGGGGCCTAAGAGCTCCTACGAGCAGTACTTC
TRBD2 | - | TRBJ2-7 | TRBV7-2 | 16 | CASSLEMRERVGEQYF | TGTGCCAGCAGCTTAGAAATGCGGGAGAGAGTGGGGGAGCAGTACTTC
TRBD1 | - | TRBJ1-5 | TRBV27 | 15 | CASSADRVLNQPQHF | TGTGCCAGCAGTGCAGACAGGGTTTTGAATCAGCCCCAGCATTTT
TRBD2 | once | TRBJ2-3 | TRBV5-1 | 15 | CASSLAGGGEDTQYF | TGCGCCAGCAGCTTGGCGGGAGGCGGGGAAGATACGCAGTATTTT
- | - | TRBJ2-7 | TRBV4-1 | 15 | CASSQDVRRRDEQYF | TGCGCCAGCAGCCAAGATGTGAGGCGGCGAGACGAGCAGTACTTC
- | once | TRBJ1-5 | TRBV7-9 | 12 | CASVKGQGPQHF | TGTGCCAGCGTGAAGGGGCAAGGGCCCCAGCATTTT
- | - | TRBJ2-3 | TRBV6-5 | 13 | CASSGDPVTTQYF | TGTGCCAGCAGTGGGGACCCTGTGACTACGCAGTATTTT